A single T cell receptor beta chain is shown here with its context. This sample is drawn from a study of blood T cell repertoires in COVID-19. Generated by immunoSEQ multiplex PCR, the TCRdb table keeps only in-frame clones and is missing some. The sample consists of around 310,000 clones, approximately 88% of them appearing once. Germline V CDR1 and CDR2: SGHRS, YFSETQ. Trimming removed 4 bases from V and 3 bases from J; junction bases left unmatched: 6. The CDR3 sequence is 14 residues long. The clonotype comes from a woman in her forties or fifties with active or convalescent COVID-19. Specimen: peripheral blood. The genes are TRBV5-1 and TRBJ2-5, with TRBD1 matching 7 bases. CDR3 amino acids: CASSLGTVEETQYF. CDR3 DNA: TGCGCCAGCAGCCTTGGGACAGTGGAAGAGACCCAGTACTTC.